This TCR beta chain was obtained from a study of blood T cell repertoires in COVID-19. Measured with immunoSEQ multiplex PCR; TCRdb has only the in-frame clones, and not every one. Of 45,000 to 70,000 clones in the sample, roughly 80% are singletons; the top ten hold less than 20%. Germline CDR1 is LGHNA and CDR2 is YNFKEQ. The length of the CDR3 is 16 residues. V lost 0 bases, J lost 3 bases, and 4 bases stayed unmatched. Sequencing was carried out using peripheral blood. The source of this sequence is a woman between 45 and 65 years old with active or convalescent COVID-19. The chain combines TRBV4-2 with TRBJ2-7; TRBD2 matches at 11 bases. CDR3: CASSQETSGIFYEQYF. CDR3 in DNA: TGTGCCAGCAGCCAAGAGACTAGCGGGATATTCTACGAGCAGTACTTC.